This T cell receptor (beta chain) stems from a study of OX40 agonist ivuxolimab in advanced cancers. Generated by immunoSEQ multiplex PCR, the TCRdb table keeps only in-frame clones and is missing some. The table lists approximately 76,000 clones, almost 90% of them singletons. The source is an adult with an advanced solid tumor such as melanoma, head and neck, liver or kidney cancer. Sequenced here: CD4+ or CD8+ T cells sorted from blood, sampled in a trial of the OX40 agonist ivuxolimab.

CDR3: CASSLRRQVNEQYF. CDR3 DNA sequence: TGTGCCAGCAGCTTAAGACGGCAGGTAAACGAGCAGTACTTC. The V call is TRBV7-8, the J call TRBJ2-7; D is unclear. The ends were cut back, 2 bases at V and 5 bases at J, with 13 bases in the middle. The germline V gene encodes CDR1 SGHVS and CDR2 FQNEAQ. This CDR3 comprises 14 residues. Using reference TRBV7-8 and TRBJ2-7 for the parts outside the CDR3, the full variable domain is GAGVSQSPRYKVAKRGQDVALRCDPISGHVSLFWYQQALGQGPEFLTYFQNEAQLDKSGLPSDRFFAERPEGSVSTLKIQRTQQEDSAVYLCASSLRRQVNEQYFGPGTRLTVT.